Given below is one TCR beta chain in context. The antigen remains undetermined. The PCR contained 60 Vbeta and 13 Jbeta primers. Here immunoSEQ multiplex PCR was the method, and the copy in TCRdb shows in-frame clones only, minus some. The sample includes about 120,000 clones, roughly 79% of them seen just once. The CDR3 consists of 16 residues. Germline CDR1 SGHDT, CDR2 YYEEEE. Trimming took off 1 base at V and 5 bases at J, with 18 bases between the two ends. These data are taken from a study of cytomegalovirus exposure and HLA in healthy donors. Study summary: A previous analysis identified more than 100 million unique TCR beta sequences derived from around 200 million T cells.

Study-wide points: What a later analysis reportedly showed was that an Asian-associated ancestry cluster had fewer N-insertions than the 666-donor mean.

Sequencing was carried out using PBMCs. The clonotype was recovered from a woman aged 18-29 years in good health and CMV-seronegative. The J gene is TRBJ1-1, the V gene TRBV5-6, with D tentatively TRBD1 (6 bases). Here the CDR3 DNA reads TGTGCCAGCAGCTTGACCGGCCAGGGGTCGGCAACTGAAGCTTTCTTT. Protein: CASSLTGQGSATEAFF.